The clone carrying this T cell receptor (beta chain) was found once. Self-reported history from a screening survey and questionnaire set each donor's cohort. The entry originates in a study of blood T cell repertoires in COVID-19. Turning to the study itself: Some COVID-19 samples were acute and others convalescent; all came from the United States, Italy and Spain. Sources were T cells, B-cell-depleted T cells, or PBMCs; the material itself was cDNA or gDNA.

Germline V CDR1 and CDR2: LGHNA, YSLEER. The CDR3 is 14 residues long. The junction had 6 bases not matched to a gene; V was cut back by 1 base and J by 11 bases. Per the original methods: For nucleated cells, counts were estimated from reference gene primer amplification. Method: immunoSEQ multiplex PCR; TCRdb's copy keeps in-frame clones and lacks some. The D gene and trimming were derived from the DNA, and the V and J assignments and clone size from that table. This sample yields a few hundred thousand clones, of which over 80% are seen a single time; more than 1% belongs to the top ten. The receptor was isolated from a human donor in a cohort exposed to, infected with or recovered from COVID-19 (not recorded which). The donor label of this sample is uncertain. Sequencing was performed on PBMCs or T cells enriched from blood (not recorded which). The rearrangement joins TRBV4-3 to TRBJ2-2; 8 bases align to TRBD1. The CDR3 sequence: CASSQVPRGRELFF. The CDR3 DNA sequence: TGCGCCAGCAGCCAAGTTCCCAGGGGGCGTGAGCTGTTTTTT.